This T cell receptor beta chain originates from a study of cytomegalovirus exposure and HLA in healthy donors. Turning to the study itself: Around 89 million unique TCRs from HLA-typed donors made up an early data release. Findings of the study overall: Diagnosis of cytomegalovirus status made by the classifier reportedly showed high specificity and sensitivity. Analyzed later, most CMV-associated TCR beta chains appeared HLA-restricted.

PCR was performed using 60 Vbeta and 13 Jbeta primers. Sequencing used immunoSEQ multiplex PCR; TCRdb keeps in-frame clones, though not all of them. This specimen shows about 200,000 clones; the ten leading clones hold about 1%. For this clone: Its specificity is unknown.

The sample taken for sequencing was PBMCs. This receptor was taken from a girl aged 2-9 years in good health and CMV-seropositive.

CDR3 in DNA: TGTGCCAGCAGCTTAGAAATCCGCGGCTACGAGCAGTACTTC. Its translation: CASSLEIRGYEQYF. The chain links TRBV11-1 to TRBJ2-7; no reliable D call. Per germline, CDR1 SGHAT and CDR2 FQDESV (reference sequence). Trimming removed 1 base at V and 3 bases at J, with 10 bases between. The CDR3 contains 14 residues. The entire variable domain, with the rest obtained from reference TRBV11-1 and TRBJ2-7, is as follows: EAEVAQSPRYKITEKSQAVAFWCDPISGHATLYWYRQILGQGPELLVQFQDESVVDDSQLPKDRFSAERLKGVDSTLKIQPAELGDSAMYLCASSLEIRGYEQYFGPGTRLTVT.